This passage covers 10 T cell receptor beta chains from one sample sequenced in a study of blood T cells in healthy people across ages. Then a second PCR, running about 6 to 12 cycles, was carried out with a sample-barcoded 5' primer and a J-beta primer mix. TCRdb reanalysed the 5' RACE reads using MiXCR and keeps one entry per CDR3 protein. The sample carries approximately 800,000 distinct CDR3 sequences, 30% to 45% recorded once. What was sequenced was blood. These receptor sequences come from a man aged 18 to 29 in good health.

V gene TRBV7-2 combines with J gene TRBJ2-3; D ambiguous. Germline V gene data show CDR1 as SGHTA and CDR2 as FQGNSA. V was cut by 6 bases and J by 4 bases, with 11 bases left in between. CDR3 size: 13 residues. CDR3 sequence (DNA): TGTGCCAGCAGGGAGTCGGTCTCAGATACGCAGTATTTT. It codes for CASRESVSDTQYF. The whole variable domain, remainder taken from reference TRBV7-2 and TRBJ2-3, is GAGVSQSPSNKVTEKGKDVELRCDPISGHTALYWYRQSLGQGLEFLIYFQGNSAPDKSGLPSDRFSAERTGGSVSTLTIQRTQQEDSAVYLCASRESVSDTQYFGPGTRLTVL.

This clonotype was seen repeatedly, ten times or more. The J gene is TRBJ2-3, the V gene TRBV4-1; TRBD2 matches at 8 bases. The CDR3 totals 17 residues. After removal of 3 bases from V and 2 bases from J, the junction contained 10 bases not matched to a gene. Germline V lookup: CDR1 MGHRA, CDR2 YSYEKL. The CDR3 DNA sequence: TGCGCCAGCAGCCACTTAGCGGGGTCGGCCCCCACAGATACGCAGTATTTT. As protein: CASSHLAGSAPTDTQYF.

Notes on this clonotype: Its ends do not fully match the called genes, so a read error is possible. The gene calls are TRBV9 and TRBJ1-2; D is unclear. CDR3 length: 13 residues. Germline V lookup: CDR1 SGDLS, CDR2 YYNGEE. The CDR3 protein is CAGSAGLDYGYTF. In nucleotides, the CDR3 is TGTGCCGGCAGCGCCGGACTAGACTATGGCTACACCTTC.

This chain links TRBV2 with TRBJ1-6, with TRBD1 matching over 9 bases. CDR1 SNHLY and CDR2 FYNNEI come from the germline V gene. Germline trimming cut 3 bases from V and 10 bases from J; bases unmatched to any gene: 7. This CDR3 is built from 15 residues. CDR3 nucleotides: TGTGCCAGCAGTGAGCGGACAGGGGTAAACTCACCCCTCCACTTT. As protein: CASSERTGVNSPLHF.

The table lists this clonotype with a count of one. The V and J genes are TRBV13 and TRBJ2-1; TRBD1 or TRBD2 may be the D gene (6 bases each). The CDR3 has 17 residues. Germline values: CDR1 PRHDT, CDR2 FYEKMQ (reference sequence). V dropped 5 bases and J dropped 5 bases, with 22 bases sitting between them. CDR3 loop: CASSHITDLRGHNEQFF. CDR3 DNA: TGTGCCAGCAGCCACATTACGGATTTACGGGGGCACAATGAGCAGTTCTTC.

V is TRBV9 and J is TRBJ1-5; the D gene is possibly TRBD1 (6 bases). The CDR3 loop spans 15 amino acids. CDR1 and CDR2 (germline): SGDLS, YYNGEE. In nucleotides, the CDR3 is TGTTCCGGCAGCGTAGGGGGGCACCCCAGTCAGCCCCAGCATTTT. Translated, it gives CSGSVGGHPSQPQHF.

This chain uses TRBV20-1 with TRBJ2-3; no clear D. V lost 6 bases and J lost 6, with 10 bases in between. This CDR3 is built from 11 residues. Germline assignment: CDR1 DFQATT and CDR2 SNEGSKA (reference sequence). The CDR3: CSAKGQDTQYF. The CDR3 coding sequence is TGCAGTGCCAAGGGCCAGGATACGCAGTATTTT.

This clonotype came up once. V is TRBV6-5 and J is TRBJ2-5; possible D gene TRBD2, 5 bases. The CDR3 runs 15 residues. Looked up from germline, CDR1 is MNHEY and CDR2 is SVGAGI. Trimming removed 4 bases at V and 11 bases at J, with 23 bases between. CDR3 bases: TGTGCCAGCAGTTCCACGGGGTCGGTGGTGAATGAGCAGTACTTC. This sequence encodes CASSSTGSVVNEQYF.

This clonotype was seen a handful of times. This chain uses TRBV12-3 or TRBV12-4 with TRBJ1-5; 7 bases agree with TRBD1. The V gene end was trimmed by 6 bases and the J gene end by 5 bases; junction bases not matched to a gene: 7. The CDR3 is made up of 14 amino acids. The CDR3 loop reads CASRPGQDHQPQHF. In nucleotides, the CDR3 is TGTGCCAGCAGACCTGGACAGGATCATCAGCCCCAGCATTTT.

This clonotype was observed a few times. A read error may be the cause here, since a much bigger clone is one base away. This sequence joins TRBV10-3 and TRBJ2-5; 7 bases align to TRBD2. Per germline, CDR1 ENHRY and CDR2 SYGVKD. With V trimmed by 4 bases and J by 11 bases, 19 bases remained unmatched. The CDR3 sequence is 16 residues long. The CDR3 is CAISGQTSIRSNEQYF. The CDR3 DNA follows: TGTGCCATCAGTGGGCAGACTAGCATAAGGTCCAATGAGCAGTACTTC.